Listed here are 32 T cell receptor beta chains from one sample, sequenced in a study of cytomegalovirus exposure and HLA in healthy donors (dated 2017 in TCRdb). Library method: the immunoSEQ multiplex PCR assay. A mixture of 60 forward primers for TCR Vbeta segments and 13 reverse primers for TCR Jbeta segments was used in the multiplex PCR. Drawn from immuneACCESS, this table holds only the in-frame rearrangements with V and J called that TCRdb kept. Clones are partly lost; checked studies trace under half to an unresolved V gene and leave the rest unexplained. This sample holds roughly 100,000 clones; approximately 87% were observed only once. Of the sample, 2% to 3% falls within the top ten clones. Sequenced input: PBMCs. The receptor set was obtained from a man between 40 and 49 years old in good health and CMV-seronegative.

Only one count was recorded for this clone. The genes are TRBV25-1 and TRBJ2-5, with D maybe TRBD2 (7 bases). Trimming pared 0 bases from V and 5 bases from J, leaving 13 bases between. Germline V lookup: CDR1 MGHDK, CDR2 SYGVNS. The CDR3 sequence is 15 residues long. This CDR3 is CASSEYLGGGETQYF. The CDR3 DNA reads as TGTGCCAGCAGTGAATACTTAGGGGGAGGGGAGACCCAGTACTTC.

The rearrangement links TRBV19 to TRBJ2-7; tentatively, D is TRBD2 (5 bases). The CDR3 loop spans 13 amino acids. Germline V lookup: CDR1 LNHDA, CDR2 SQIVND (reference sequence). With 6 bases removed from V and 0 bases from J, the gap between germline ends came to 9 bases. CDR3 residues: CASSAGSSYEQYF. The CDR3 region has the DNA TGTGCCAGTAGCGCGGGTAGCTCCTACGAGCAGTACTTC.

The rearrangement joins TRBV2 to TRBJ2-7; D may be TRBD2 (5 bases). Germline V gene data show CDR1 as SNHLY and CDR2 as FYNNEI. Trimming pared 6 bases from V and 4 bases from J, leaving 13 bases between. CDR3 size: 13 residues. CDR3 DNA sequence: TGTGCCAGCAGCCCCCCCGGCGGGTACGAGCAGTACTTC. Protein product: CASSPPGGYEQYF.

The rearrangement joins TRBV7-9 to TRBJ2-3; 7 nucleotides match TRBD2. The trim removed 5 bases at V and 4 bases at J, leaving 9 bases unmatched. There are 15 residues in the CDR3. CDR1 and CDR2 from the germline V gene are SEHNR and FQNEAQ (reference sequence). The DNA of the CDR3 is TGTGCCAGCAGCCTCCGGGGGGATTTCGCAGATACGCAGTATTTT. Protein sequence: CASSLRGDFADTQYF.

This clone was seen only a few times. This chain links TRBV9 with TRBJ2-5; 10 bases are a match to TRBD1. The end of the DNA is better explained by TRBJ2-7, so the J call may be wrong. Germline-derived CDR1 and CDR2 are SGDLS and YYNGEE. The CDR3 sequence is 16 residues long. The CDR3 DNA follows: TGTGCCAGCAGCCCCACCATGGGGACAGGGGAGGGCGAGCAGTACTTC. Translated: CASSPTMGTGEGEQYF.

This clone was observed a few times. The rearrangement links TRBV7-2 to TRBJ2-7; 10 bases agree with TRBD1. Trimming removed 5 bases from V and 2 bases from J; junction bases left unmatched: 6. The CDR3 contains 15 residues. CDR1 is SGHTA, CDR2 FQGNSA, per germline. In DNA, the CDR3 is TGTGCCAGCAGCCCCTCCGGGACAGGGGCCTACGAGCAGTACTTC. It codes for CASSPSGTGAYEQYF.

Here the CDR3 reads CASSYTGGDNQPQHF. The CDR3 nucleotides read TGCGCCAGCAGTTACACAGGGGGGGACAATCAGCCCCAGCATTTT. This sequence joins TRBV4-1 and TRBJ1-5; TRBD1 matches at 8 bases. Germline lookup yields CDR1 MGHRA and CDR2 YSYEKL. This CDR3 is 15 amino acids long. J was trimmed by 3 bases and V by 6 bases; bases with no gene match: 7.

The genes are TRBV7-9 and TRBJ1-1, with 9 bases matching TRBD1. Germline V gives CDR1 SEHNR, CDR2 FQNEAQ (reference sequence). There are 18 residues in the CDR3. Losses at the gene ends were 1 base for V and 1 base for J; bases not matched to a gene: 10. CDR3 amino acids: CASSLVILGTGQNTEAFF. CDR3 sequence (DNA): TGTGCCAGCAGCTTAGTGATTCTGGGGACAGGGCAGAACACTGAAGCTTTCTTT.

The table lists this clone with a few counts. The chain uses TRBV11-2 and TRBJ2-5, with 7 bases that match TRBD1. There are 13 residues in the CDR3. CDR1 is SGHAT and CDR2 is FQNNGV in the germline V gene. J gave up 3 bases and V 3 bases, and 1 base lay outside the gene matches. CDR3 coding DNA: TGTGCCAGCAGCTTGGGGACAGAAGAGACCCAGTACTTC. Its protein product is CASSLGTEETQYF.

CDR3 in amino acids: CSVGEGNEKLFF. CDR3 DNA sequence: TGCAGCGTGGGGGAGGGAAATGAAAAACTGTTTTTT. This rearrangement joins TRBV29-1 to TRBJ1-4, with D possibly being TRBD1 (5 bases). Germline assignment: CDR1 SQVTM and CDR2 ANQGSEA. The V end lost 6 bases, the J end lost 5 bases, and 10 bases lay between the germline ends. The CDR3 runs to 12 residues.

The genes are TRBV4-1 and TRBJ1-6, with a possible D match to TRBD1 (6 bases). This CDR3 has 15 residues. In germline, CDR1 is MGHRA, CDR2 YSYEKL. V was trimmed by 0 bases and J by 7 bases, leaving 10 bases between them. The CDR3 loop is CASSQEGRGNSPLHF. In DNA form, the CDR3 reads TGCGCCAGCAGCCAAGAAGGCAGGGGAAATTCACCCCTCCACTTT.

The rearrangement joins TRBV30 to TRBJ1-1; 11 bases are a match to TRBD1. V trimming: 5 bases; J trimming: 11 bases; junction bases outside the gene matches: 7. The CDR3 consists of 12 residues. CDR1 is GTSNPN, CDR2 SVGIG, per germline (reference sequence). Here the CDR3 reads CAWGRGQGAAFF. In nucleotides, the CDR3 is TGTGCCTGGGGCCGAGGACAGGGGGCTGCTTTCTTT.

This chain connects TRBV7-6 to TRBJ1-4, with D maybe TRBD1 (6 bases). The germline gives CDR1 SGHVS, CDR2 FNYEAQ. Trimming took off 3 bases at V and 6 bases at J, with 17 bases between the two ends. CDR3 length: 16 residues. In DNA, the CDR3 is TGTGCCAGCAGCTTGTCAGGGGAGGGCTTTGATGAAAAACTGTTTTTT. Translating it yields CASSLSGEGFDEKLFF.

V usage is TRBV5-1 and J usage is TRBJ2-2, with TRBD1 as a possible D gene (6 bases). Trimming took 0 bases from V and 3 from J, leaving 12 bases between them. The CDR3 totals 16 residues. Per the germline V gene, CDR1 is SGHRS and CDR2 is YFSETQ. CDR3 residues: CASSLVPRQDTGELFF. In DNA form, the CDR3 reads TGCGCCAGCAGCTTGGTTCCCCGACAGGACACCGGGGAGCTGTTTTTT.

The rearrangement joins TRBV27 to TRBJ2-2, with 7 bases identical to TRBD1. The V and J ends lost 7 bases and 2 bases, in that order; junction bases with no gene match: 16. This CDR3 has 18 residues. CDR1 is MNHEY, CDR2 SMNVEV, per germline (reference sequence). CDR3 region: CASIGEARDRVNTGELFF. Written as DNA, the CDR3 is TGTGCCAGCATTGGCGAGGCCCGCGACAGGGTTAACACCGGGGAGCTGTTTTTT.

This sequence joins TRBV4-1 and TRBJ2-7; the D gene is possibly TRBD1 (6 bases). Germline CDR1 and CDR2: MGHRA and YSYEKL. CDR3 length equals 15 residues. Between the trimmed V and J ends, which lost 6 bases and 1 base, there was a span of 16 bases. The CDR3 DNA reads as TGCGCCAGCAGAAACAGGGTAGGGGCATCCTACGAGCAGTACTTC. Residues: CASRNRVGASYEQYF.

The J gene is TRBJ1-3, the V gene TRBV6-6; unclear D gene. The CDR3 spans 14 residues. V was shortened by 8 bases and J by 3 bases, with 14 bases between the two germline ends. Germline V lookup: CDR1 MNHNY, CDR2 SVGAGI (reference sequence). The CDR3 region is CASGPREFGNTIYF. DNA of the CDR3: TGTGCCAGCGGGCCCAGAGAGTTTGGAAACACCATATATTTT.

V gene TRBV29-1 combines with J gene TRBJ2-5; possible D gene TRBD1, 6 bases. V was pared by 6 bases and J by 5 bases, with 10 bases between. This CDR3 is 11 amino acids long. Germline CDR1 and CDR2: SQVTM and ANQGSEA. The CDR3 reads CSVVQGETQYF. The CDR3 DNA follows: TGCAGCGTAGTCCAGGGGGAGACCCAGTACTTC.

V usage is TRBV29-1 and J usage is TRBJ2-5; D unclear. The J call is doubtful: the DNA matches TRBJ2-7 better. CDR3 length: 11 amino acids. Germline V lookup: CDR1 SQVTM, CDR2 ANQGSEA. In DNA form, the CDR3 reads TGCAGCGTTGGAGAAATCCACGAGCAGTACTTC. Amino acids: CSVGEIHEQYF.

The rearrangement uses TRBV2 and TRBJ1-4; the match to TRBD1 covers 9 bases. The CDR3 is 14 residues long. From germline, CDR1 is SNHLY and CDR2 FYNNEI. J lost 8 bases, V lost 7 bases, and 8 bases had no gene match. DNA of the CDR3: TGTGCCAGCACGGCCGGGACAGGGCTGGAAAAACTGTTTTTT. Protein product: CASTAGTGLEKLFF.

This chain's CDR3 is CASRGTGDYEQYF. CDR3 DNA sequence: TGCGCCAGCAGGGGTACAGGGGACTACGAGCAGTACTTC. V usage is TRBV4-1 and J usage is TRBJ2-7; the match to TRBD1 covers 7 bases. Unmatched junction bases numbered 5, after V lost 6 bases and J lost 3 bases. The V gene's germline CDR1 is MGHRA and CDR2 YSYEKL. The CDR3 contains 13 residues.

CDR3 sequence (DNA): TGTGCCAGCTCACCCAACCTGTGGGGAAGCGGGAACACTGAAGCTTTCTTT. Translating gives CASSPNLWGSGNTEAFF. The rearrangement joins TRBV18 to TRBJ1-1; D not certain. V dropped 3 bases and J dropped 1 base, with 18 bases sitting between them. Germline CDR1 reads KGHSH; CDR2 reads LQKENI. The CDR3 covers 17 residues.

The chain combines TRBV2 with TRBJ2-7; 8 nucleotides match TRBD2. V was clipped by 6 bases and J by 2 bases; unmatched bases: 9. The CDR3 length is 15 residues. The germline V gene has CDR1 SNHLY and CDR2 FYNNEI. As DNA, the CDR3 is TGTGCCAGCAGCCACCCGGGAGGGGTCGCCTACGAGCAGTACTTC. Translating gives CASSHPGGVAYEQYF.

The rearrangement uses TRBV7-6 and TRBJ2-3; 8 nucleotides align to TRBD2. J was trimmed by 4 bases and V by 3 bases; bases with no gene match: 9. CDR1 and CDR2 from the germline V gene are SGHVS and FNYEAQ. The CDR3 runs 16 residues. CDR3: CASSLAHGGVPDTQYF. The CDR3 nucleotides read TGTGCCAGCAGCTTGGCCCACGGGGGGGTCCCAGATACGCAGTATTTT.

This sequence joins TRBV4-1 and TRBJ2-7, with TRBD1 matching 8 bases. Losses at the gene ends were 1 base for V and 3 bases for J; bases not matched to a gene: 8. Germline V CDR1 and CDR2: MGHRA, YSYEKL. The CDR3 extends over 16 amino acids. CDR3 sequence (DNA): TGCGCCAGCAGCCAAGTTGACCCGACAGGGGTCTACGAGCAGTACTTC. Its translation: CASSQVDPTGVYEQYF.

The chain couples TRBV7-2 to TRBJ2-7; D remains ambiguous. There are 15 residues in the CDR3. Trimming cost V 2 bases and J 3 bases, with 14 bases left between them. Germline loops: CDR1 SGHTA, CDR2 FQGNSA. This CDR3 is CASSLNPGNNYEQYF. The DNA of the CDR3 is TGTGCCAGCAGCTTAAACCCAGGAAATAACTACGAGCAGTACTTC.

The chain links TRBV7-9 to TRBJ1-1; D is perhaps TRBD1 (5 bases). The CDR3 is 14 amino acids. Deletions cut 6 bases from V and 4 bases from J, with 15 bases between. Germline values: CDR1 SEHNR, CDR2 FQNEAQ (reference sequence). For the CDR3, the DNA is TGTGCCAGCAGGGACGGGGGGGAGAGCACTGAAGCTTTCTTT. It encodes CASRDGGESTEAFF. The variable domain in full, with the rest retrieved from reference TRBV7-9 and TRBJ1-1, is DTGVSQNPRHKITKRGQNVTFRCDPISEHNRLYWYRQTLGQGPEFLTYFQNEAQLEKSRLLSDRFSAERPKGSFSTLEIQRTEQGDSAMYLCASRDGGESTEAFFGQGTRLTVV.

V usage is TRBV19 and J usage is TRBJ2-3; TRBD2 aligns across 9 bases. CDR3 length equals 16 residues. Germline loops: CDR1 LNHDA, CDR2 SQIVND (reference sequence). V was clipped by 5 bases and J by 2 bases; unmatched bases: 8. CDR3 sequence reads: CASSVGTSSFTDTQYF. DNA of the CDR3: TGTGCCAGTAGTGTCGGGACTAGCTCCTTCACAGATACGCAGTATTTT. Full variable domain (missing parts from reference TRBV19 and TRBJ2-3): DGGITQSPKYLFRKEGQNVTLSCEQNLNHDAMYWYRQDPGQGLRLIYYSQIVNDFQKGDIAEGYSVSREKKESFPLTVTSAQKNPTAFYLCASSVGTSSFTDTQYFGPGTRLTVL.

This clone has a handful of counts. The rearrangement joins TRBV5-6 to TRBJ2-1; TRBD1 matches 7 bases. This CDR3 contains 16 residues. V lost 6 bases to trimming and J lost 0 bases; unmatched junction nucleotides: 9. CDR1 is SGHDT and CDR2 is YYEEEE in the germline V gene. The CDR3 reads CASTLRGPSSYNEQFF. CDR3 nucleotide sequence: TGTGCCAGCACTCTGAGGGGGCCCAGCTCCTACAATGAGCAGTTCTTC. The full variable domain, completed using reference TRBV5-6 and TRBJ2-1, is DAGVTQSPTHLIKTRGQQVTLRCSPKSGHDTVSWYQQALGQGPQFIFQYYEEEERQRGNFPDRFSGHQFPNYSSELNVNALLLGDSALYLCASTLRGPSSYNEQFFGPGTRLTVL.

The gene calls are TRBV19 and TRBJ2-2, with 7 bases fitting TRBD1. J lost 1 base, V lost 8 bases, and 4 bases had no gene match. CDR3 length equals 14 residues. CDR1 is LNHDA and CDR2 is SQIVND in the germline V gene (reference sequence). The CDR3 is CASLDRKNTGELFF. The DNA of the CDR3 is TGTGCCAGTTTGGACAGGAAGAACACCGGGGAGCTGTTTTTT.

This rearrangement joins TRBV7-3 to TRBJ2-2; no reliable D call. The CDR3 contains 15 residues. Trimming removed 1 base from V and 8 bases from J, with 14 bases in between. CDR1 is SGHTA and CDR2 is FQGTGA in the germline V gene. The CDR3 region has the DNA TGTGCCAGCAGCTTAAGGCCTGCATCTGCTGGGGAGCTGTTTTTT. It is translated as CASSLRPASAGELFF.

The J gene is TRBJ2-7, the V gene TRBV30, with TRBD1 matching over 8 bases. With V trimmed by 2 bases and J by 2 bases, 5 bases remained unmatched. Looked up from germline, CDR1 is GTSNPN and CDR2 is SVGIG (reference sequence). The CDR3 is made up of 14 amino acids. Written as DNA, the CDR3 is TGTGCCTGGAGTCGCCGGGACAGGCCCTACGAGCAGTACTTC. Translating gives CAWSRRDRPYEQYF.